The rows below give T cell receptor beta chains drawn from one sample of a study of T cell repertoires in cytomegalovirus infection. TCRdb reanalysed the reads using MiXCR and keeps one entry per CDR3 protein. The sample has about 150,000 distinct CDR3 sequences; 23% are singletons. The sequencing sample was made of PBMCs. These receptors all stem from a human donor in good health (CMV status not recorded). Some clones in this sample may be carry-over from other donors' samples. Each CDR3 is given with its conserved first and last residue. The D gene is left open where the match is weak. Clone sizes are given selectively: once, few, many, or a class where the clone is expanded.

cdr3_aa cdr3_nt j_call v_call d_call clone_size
CSSSPGSGRHYNEQFF TGTTCCAGTAGTCCCGGGTCAGGTAGGCATTACAATGAGCAGTTCTTC TRBJ2-1 TRBV19 NA NA
CASSRRSGVGADTQYF TGTGCCAGCAGCCGACGCAGCGGGGTTGGGGCAGATACGCAGTATTTT TRBJ2-3 TRBV11-2 TRBD2 many
CASRGSQGTDTGELFF TGTGCCAGCAGGGGCTCACAGGGTACGGACACCGGGGAGCTGTTTTTT TRBJ2-2 TRBV6-1 NA once
CASSLNLGGGETQYF TGTGCCAGCAGTTTAAACCTGGGGGGGGGAGAGACCCAGTACTTC TRBJ2-5 TRBV12-3/TRBV12-4 TRBD2 many
CASSLVSRDYEQYF TGTGCCAGCAGCTTAGTGAGCAGGGACTACGAGCAGTACTTC TRBJ2-7 TRBV7-9 NA NA
CSASRGQGPNQPQHF TGCAGTGCTAGCCGAGGACAGGGGCCCAATCAGCCCCAGCATTTT TRBJ1-5 TRBV20-1 TRBD1 NA
CSVDRDGYTF TGCAGCGTCGACAGGGACGGCTACACCTTC TRBJ1-2 TRBV29-1 TRBD1 few
CASGLEARLAGYQETQYF TGTGCTAGTGGTTTGGAGGCTAGACTAGCCGGATACCAAGAGACCCAGTACTTC TRBJ2-5 TRBV12-5 TRBD2 few
CASSSAGSSYNEQFF TGTGCCAGCAGTTCGGCGGGGAGCTCCTACAATGAGCAGTTCTTC TRBJ2-1 TRBV12-3/TRBV12-4 NA NA
CASSLYRSTEAFF TGTGCCAGCAGCTTATACAGGAGCACTGAAGCTTTCTTT TRBJ1-1 TRBV11-2 NA few
CASSLMRTSGSTLFEQYF TGTGCCAGCAGTTTAATGAGGACTAGCGGGAGCACCCTCTTCGAGCAGTACTTC TRBJ2-7 TRBV28 TRBD2 few
CASSSPVTGDEKLFF TGTGCCAGCAGTTCCCCCGTGACAGGGGATGAAAAACTGTTTTTT TRBJ1-4 TRBV28 TRBD1 NA
CASRRRGTPNYGYTF TGTGCCAGCAGACGCAGGGGTACCCCAAACTATGGCTACACCTTC TRBJ1-2 TRBV27 NA many
CASSLTSRRLGTDTQYF TGTGCCAGCAGCTTAACGTCCAGACGCCTGGGCACAGATACGCAGTATTTT TRBJ2-3 TRBV7-3 NA many
CATSIEGTNEKLFF TGTGCCACCAGCATTGAGGGAACTAATGAAAAACTGTTTTTT TRBJ1-4 TRBV15 NA NA
CASSSGLAAYNEQFF TGTGCCAGCAGCTCAGGACTAGCGGCTTACAATGAGCAGTTCTTC TRBJ2-1 TRBV6-1 TRBD2 many
CASSVGDSLYEQYF TGTGCCAGCAGCGTAGGGGACAGCCTCTACGAGCAGTACTTC TRBJ2-7 TRBV9 TRBD1 few
CSASADTQYF TGCAGTGCTAGTGCAGATACGCAGTATTTT TRBJ2-3 TRBV20-1 NA many
CASSYSGGLHNEQFF TGTGCCAGCAGCTATAGCGGGGGGCTACACAATGAGCAGTTCTTC TRBJ2-1 TRBV7-6 TRBD2 few
CASSLRPTPSSYEQYF TGTGCCAGCAGTTTACGCCCGACACCTAGCTCCTACGAGCAGTACTTC TRBJ2-7 TRBV12-3/TRBV12-4 NA NA
CASSQVRGAWDTGELFF TGTGCCAGCAGCCAAGTGCGGGGGGCGTGGGACACCGGGGAGCTGTTTTTT TRBJ2-2 TRBV14 TRBD2 NA
CASSAEANTGELFF TGCGCCAGCAGTGCGGAGGCGAACACCGGGGAGCTGTTTTTT TRBJ2-2 TRBV10-2 NA few
CASSEQPAGTQYF TGTGCCAGCAGCGAGCAACCCGCCGGAACGCAGTATTTT TRBJ2-3 TRBV7-3 NA NA